A single sample gave rise to the 11 T cell receptor beta chains below, sequenced in a study of blood T cell repertoires in COVID-19. The repertoire was sequenced with immunoSEQ multiplex PCR; TCRdb's copy has only in-frame clones and lacks some. The data hold some 76,000 clones, with 82% observed a single time. The sample comprised peripheral blood. These TCRs come from a human donor in a cohort sampled during active COVID-19.

This chain links TRBV9 with TRBJ1-1; D call uncertain. The germline V gene has CDR1 SGDLS and CDR2 YYNGEE. This CDR3 spans 12 amino acids. V lost 5 bases, J lost 5 bases, and 10 bases lay in between. CDR3 DNA: TGTGCCAGCAGGGAACCGGAGACTGAAGCTTTCTTT. The encoded protein is CASREPETEAFF.

This clone was counted between two and nine times. The V call is TRBV11-2, the J call TRBJ1-1; the match to TRBD1 covers 8 bases. This CDR3 is 15 amino acids long. Germline V CDR1 and CDR2: SGHAT, FQNNGV. V lost 6 bases and J lost 1; bases outside the gene matches: 7. The CDR3 region has the DNA TGTGCCAGCAGTCTTACGGGACAGGCGAACACTGAAGCTTTCTTT. As protein: CASSLTGQANTEAFF.

Remarks on this clone: A read error may account for a junction end that differs from germline. V gene TRBV2 combines with J gene TRBJ1-1; D may be TRBD1 (5 bases). Germline CDR1 and CDR2: SNHLY and FYNNEI. The CDR3 has 13 residues. CDR3: CASREGHSGGAFF. The CDR3 DNA reads as TGTGCCAGCAGGGAAGGACACTCCGGTGGAGCTTTCTTT.

The chain employs TRBV2 and TRBJ2-3; 8 nucleotides match TRBD2. Per germline, CDR1 SNHLY and CDR2 FYNNEI. The CDR3 has 15 amino acids. Unmatched junction bases numbered 3, after V lost 2 bases and J lost 2 bases. The chain's CDR3 is CASSEIAGITDTQYF. CDR3 bases: TGTGCCAGCAGTGAAATAGCGGGGATCACAGATACGCAGTATTTT.

This clone was counted a few times. The chain carries TRBV2 and TRBJ2-7; 11 bases align to TRBD1. The CDR3 extends over 14 amino acids. The J segment lost 6 bases and the V segment lost 6 bases, leaving 7 bases of the junction unmatched. Germline V gene sequence: CDR1 SNHLY, CDR2 FYNNEI. CDR3 loop: CASRGTGGRSEQYF. The CDR3 region has the DNA TGTGCCAGCAGGGGGACAGGGGGACGTAGCGAGCAGTACTTC.

The V gene is TRBV7-2, the J gene TRBJ2-1; no reliable D call. The CDR3 is 15 residues long. The V gene's germline CDR1 is SGHTA and CDR2 FQGNSA. V lost 1 base and J lost 1, with 8 bases in between. The CDR3 DNA reads as TGTGCCAGCAGCTTAGGTCCCAGTTCCTACAATGAGCAGTTCTTC. This translates into CASSLGPSSYNEQFF.

The chain is built from TRBV5-1 and TRBJ2-5; a possible D gene is TRBD1 (5 bases). The CDR3 consists of 14 residues. CDR1 SGHRS and CDR2 YFSETQ come from the germline V gene. Trimming shortened V by 4 bases and J by 3 bases, and 13 bases separated the two germline ends. CDR3 nucleotides: TGCGCCAGCAGCCCATCGGACACTAAAGAGACCCAGTACTTC. Residues: CASSPSDTKETQYF. The full variable domain, with the rest looked up from reference TRBV5-1 and TRBJ2-5, is KAGVTQTPRYLIKTRGQQVTLSCSPISGHRSVSWYQQTPGQGLQFLFEYFSETQRNKGNFPGRFSGRQFSNSRSEMNVSTLELGDSALYLCASSPSDTKETQYFGPGTRLLVL.

V gene TRBV18 combines with J gene TRBJ1-2; 10 bases are a match to TRBD1. The CDR3 has 15 residues. Germline loops: CDR1 KGHSH, CDR2 LQKENI. Germline trimming cut 4 bases from V and 4 bases from J; bases unmatched to any gene: 6. CDR3 region: CASSRTTGGGYGYTF. The CDR3 coding sequence is TGTGCCAGCTCACGGACGACAGGGGGCGGCTATGGCTACACCTTC. The variable domain in full, with the rest retrieved from reference TRBV18 and TRBJ1-2, is NAGVMQNPRHLVRRRGQEARLRCSPMKGHSHVYWYRQLPEEGLKFMVYLQKENIIDESGMPKERFSAEFPKEGPSILRIQQVVRGDSAAYFCASSRTTGGGYGYTFGSGTRLTVV.

The rearrangement uses TRBV5-1 and TRBJ1-4, with 9 bases matching TRBD1. The V gene end was trimmed by 5 bases and the J gene end by 7 bases; junction bases not matched to a gene: 9. CDR3 length equals 15 residues. Germline values: CDR1 SGHRS, CDR2 YFSETQ. CDR3 nucleotide sequence: TGCGCCAGCAGGGATCCGGGACAGGGAATTGAAAAACTGTTTTTT. It specifies CASRDPGQGIEKLFF.

This clone appeared a few times. The chain links TRBV30 to TRBJ1-6; a weak D match, TRBD1 (5 bases). V lost 2 bases to trimming and J lost 4 bases, with 6 bases between them. Germline-derived CDR1 and CDR2 are GTSNPN and SVGIG (reference sequence). This CDR3 contains 13 residues. Here the CDR3 DNA reads TGTGCCTGGAGTAGGGGATATAATTCACCCCTCCACTTT. It codes for CAWSRGYNSPLHF.

The rearrangement links TRBV5-4 to TRBJ1-2, with D unclear. The CDR3 is 13 residues long. The V end was cut by 4 bases, the J end by 4 bases, with 11 bases between. Germline CDR1 reads SGHNT; CDR2 reads YYREEE (reference sequence). In DNA, the CDR3 is TGTGCCAGCAGCGCCGAGGATGGCTATGGCTACACCTTC. Its translation: CASSAEDGYGYTF.